This TCR beta chain derives from a study of post-analysis software for immune sequencing data. Study-wide results and limits: Comparison of patients with controls showed a handful of TRBV segments more frequent in patients, TRBV5-6, TRBV5-1 and TRBV20-1 among them.

Each TCR beta cDNA library carried unique molecular identifiers. TCRdb independently ran MiXCR on the PCR reads; one entry per CDR3 protein. The sample has over 700,000 distinct CDR3 sequences, 30% seen once; the top ten hold about 0.5%. This clonotype showed up just a few times. The antigen remains unidentified. The CDR3 covers 12 residues. The germline V gene encodes CDR1 SQVTM and CDR2 ANQGSEA. The receptor was isolated from a girl aged 5 to 17 with multiple sclerosis. Source material: blood. The gene calls are TRBV29-1 and TRBJ2-7; D tentatively reads TRBD1 or TRBD2 (5 bases each). Near its end, the DNA agrees better with TRBJ2-5, so the J call may be wrong. CDR3 sequence (DNA): TGCAGCGCCATGAGCTGGGGGGAGACCCAGTACTTC. It encodes CSAMSWGETQYF.